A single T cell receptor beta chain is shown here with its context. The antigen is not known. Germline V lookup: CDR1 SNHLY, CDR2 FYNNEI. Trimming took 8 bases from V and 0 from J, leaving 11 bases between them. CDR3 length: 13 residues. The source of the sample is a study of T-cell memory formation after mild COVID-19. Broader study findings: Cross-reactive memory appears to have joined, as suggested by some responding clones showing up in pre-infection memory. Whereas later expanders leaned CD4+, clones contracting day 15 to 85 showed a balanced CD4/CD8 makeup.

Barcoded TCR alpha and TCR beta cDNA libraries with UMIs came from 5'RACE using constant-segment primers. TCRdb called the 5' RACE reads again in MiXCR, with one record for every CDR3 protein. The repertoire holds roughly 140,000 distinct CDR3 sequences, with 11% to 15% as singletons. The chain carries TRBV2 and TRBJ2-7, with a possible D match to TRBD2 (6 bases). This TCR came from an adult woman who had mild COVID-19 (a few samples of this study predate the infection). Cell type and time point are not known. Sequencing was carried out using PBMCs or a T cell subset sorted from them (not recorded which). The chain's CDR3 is CASVVRDSYEQYF. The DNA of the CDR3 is TGTGCCAGCGTGGTGCGGGACTCCTACGAGCAGTACTTC.